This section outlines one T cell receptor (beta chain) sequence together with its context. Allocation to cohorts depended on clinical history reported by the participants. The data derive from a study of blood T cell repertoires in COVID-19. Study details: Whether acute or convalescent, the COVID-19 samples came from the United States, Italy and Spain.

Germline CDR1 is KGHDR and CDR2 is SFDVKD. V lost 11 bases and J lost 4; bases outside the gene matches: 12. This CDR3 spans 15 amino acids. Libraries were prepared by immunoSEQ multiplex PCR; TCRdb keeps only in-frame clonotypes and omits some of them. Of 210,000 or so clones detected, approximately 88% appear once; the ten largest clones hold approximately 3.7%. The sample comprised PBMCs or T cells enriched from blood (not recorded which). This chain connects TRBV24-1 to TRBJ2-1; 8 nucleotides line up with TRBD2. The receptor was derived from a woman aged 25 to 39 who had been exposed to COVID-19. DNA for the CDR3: TGTGCCATAATTCGCGGGGGGCTTGTATACAATGAGCAGTTCTTC. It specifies CAIIRGGLVYNEQFF.